Below are 15 T cell receptor beta chains sequenced from a single sample in a study of CD8 T cells in ankylosing spondylitis. Study results and caveats: It appeared that ankylosing spondylitis blood was characterized by a TCR beta motif of roughly 8 highly homologous variants.

TCRdb reanalysed the 5' RACE reads using MiXCR and keeps one entry per CDR3 protein. Of approximately 540,000 distinct CDR3 sequences listed, 10% to 15% are singletons. Their specific antigens are unknown. Sequencing was done on a sample of blood, either unsorted or a sorted T cell fraction (not recorded which). Every receptor here comes from a male donor with ankylosing spondylitis.

This clonotype was counted only a few times. This chain connects TRBV6-1 to TRBJ2-1; TRBD2 matches 7 bases. The CDR3 contains 15 residues. With 6 bases clipped from V and 2 bases from J, the junction kept 7 bases outside the gene matches. CDR1 and CDR2 from the germline V gene are MNHNS and SASEGT. CDR3 sequence reads: CASSPQRGTYNEQFF. The CDR3 coding sequence is TGTGCCAGCAGCCCTCAGCGGGGAACCTACAATGAGCAGTTCTTC.

This clonotype showed up many times. V gene TRBV5-1 combines with J gene TRBJ2-7; D unclear. Germline CDR1 reads SGHRS; CDR2 reads YFSETQ. V was shortened by 4 bases and J by 2 bases, with 10 bases between the two germline ends. This CDR3 has 13 amino acids. CDR3 in amino acids: CASSPVVAYEQYF. CDR3 nucleotide sequence: TGCGCCAGCAGCCCGGTGGTTGCCTACGAGCAGTACTTC.

The chain couples TRBV6-5 to TRBJ2-2; D perhaps matches TRBD1 (6 bases). The ends were cut back, 5 bases at V and 7 bases at J, with 17 bases in the middle. This CDR3 is built from 15 residues. CDR1 and CDR2 from the germline V gene are MNHEY and SVGAGI. CDR3 sequence (DNA): TGTGCCAGCAGTACTCCGAGGGGGAGTGGCGGGGAGCTGTTTTTT. It is translated as CASSTPRGSGGELFF.

The chain is built from TRBV6-1 and TRBJ2-7; 7 positions agree with TRBD1. The trim removed 6 bases at V and 2 bases at J, leaving 10 bases unmatched. This CDR3 has 15 residues. The germline V gene encodes CDR1 MNHNS and CDR2 SASEGT. The DNA for the CDR3 is TGTGCCAGCAGCGATTCGCGGACAGGAGCCTACGAGCAGTACTTC. Translating gives CASSDSRTGAYEQYF.

This clonotype was found many times. The rearrangement uses TRBV24-1 and TRBJ2-5; D gene uncertain. CDR1 and CDR2 from the germline V gene are KGHDR and SFDVKD. This CDR3 has 14 residues. V was shortened by 0 bases and J by 3 bases, with 7 bases between the two germline ends. The CDR3 loop reads CATSDLDAEETQYF. In nucleotides, the CDR3 is TGTGCCACCAGTGATTTGGACGCAGAAGAGACCCAGTACTTC.

The genes are TRBV3-1 and TRBJ1-2; 9 bases match TRBD1. V was clipped by 4 bases and J by 3 bases; unmatched bases: 6. Germline V lookup: CDR1 LGHDT, CDR2 YNNKEL (reference sequence). This CDR3 comprises 15 residues. DNA for the CDR3: TGTGCCAGCAGCCCCACAGGGGGCGGAGACTATGGCTACACCTTC. Its translation is CASSPTGGGDYGYTF.

The rearrangement joins TRBV3-1 to TRBJ2-1; D might be TRBD2 (6 bases). Between the trimmed V and J ends, which lost 4 bases and 8 bases, there was a span of 27 bases. The CDR3 length is 18 residues. Germline loops: CDR1 LGHDT, CDR2 YNNKEL (reference sequence). The CDR3 reads CASSPQPPGTSTIHEQFF. CDR3 nucleotides: TGTGCCAGCAGCCCACAACCTCCCGGGACTTCGACAATTCATGAGCAGTTCTTC.

This chain uses TRBV3-1 with TRBJ1-5, with D unclear. The CDR3 contains 16 residues. Deletions cut 2 bases from V and 6 bases from J, with 17 bases between. Germline V gene sequence: CDR1 LGHDT, CDR2 YNNKEL (reference sequence). CDR3 amino acids: CASSQHGPVGSQPQHF. CDR3 nucleotides: TGTGCCAGCAGCCAACACGGGCCAGTCGGAAGTCAGCCCCAGCATTTT.

The chain recombines TRBV14 with TRBJ2-1, with D maybe TRBD2 (5 bases). The CDR3 contains 16 residues. V was cut by 1 base and J by 2 bases, with 12 bases left in between. Per the germline V gene, CDR1 is SGHDN and CDR2 is FVKESK. The CDR3 DNA is TGTGCCAGCAGCCAAGTCCACGGAGGAGCCTACAATGAGCAGTTCTTC. Protein product: CASSQVHGGAYNEQFF.

The V call is TRBV6-1, the J call TRBJ1-1, with D possibly being TRBD1 (5 bases). The V and J ends lost 3 bases and 10 bases respectively, with 15 bases between them. The CDR3 covers 13 residues. CDR1 MNHNS and CDR2 SASEGT come from the germline V gene. CDR3 protein: CASSEGPTARAFF. The CDR3 DNA reads as TGTGCCAGCAGTGAGGGACCGACAGCTCGAGCTTTCTTT.

The chain carries TRBV3-1 and TRBJ2-5, with D uncertain. This CDR3 region has 14 residues. V dropped 2 bases and J dropped 0 bases, with 7 bases sitting between them. Germline V gives CDR1 LGHDT, CDR2 YNNKEL (reference sequence). CDR3 DNA sequence: TGTGCCAGCAGCCAAACTCCGTACCAAGAGACCCAGTACTTC. Residues: CASSQTPYQETQYF.

There are a few counts of this clonotype. The chain is built from TRBV7-9 and TRBJ2-5; D gene uncertain. Per germline, CDR1 SEHNR and CDR2 FQNEAQ (reference sequence). With 5 bases removed from V and 5 bases from J, the gap between germline ends came to 9 bases. This CDR3 is 12 amino acids long. The CDR3 nucleotides are TGTGCCAGCAGCCCCCTCATGGAGACCCAGTACTTC. This codes for CASSPLMETQYF.

The rearrangement uses TRBV5-1 and TRBJ1-2; D unclear. The germline V and J ends were trimmed by 0 bases and 13 bases, with 16 bases remaining between them. The CDR3 has 13 residues. Germline CDR1 and CDR2: SGHRS and YFSETQ. The CDR3 protein is CASSLALEESSTF. The CDR3 DNA reads as TGCGCCAGCAGCTTGGCCCTCGAAGAATCCTCCACCTTC.

The rearrangement links TRBV12-3 or TRBV12-4 to TRBJ1-3; no firm D call. V was trimmed by 1 base and J by 9 bases, leaving 7 bases between them. The CDR3 is 12 amino acids. CDR3 DNA sequence: TGTGCCAGCAGTTTAGAACGAGGCACCATATATTTT. It translates to CASSLERGTIYF.

Ten or more counts support this clonotype. This chain joins TRBV12-3 or TRBV12-4 and TRBJ2-7, with 10 bases lining up with TRBD2. The CDR3 has 15 amino acids. V lost 4 bases and J lost 5; bases outside the gene matches: 8. The CDR3 loop reads CASSWASSGSDEQYF. The CDR3 bases are TGTGCCAGCAGTTGGGCCTCTAGCGGGAGTGACGAGCAGTACTTC.